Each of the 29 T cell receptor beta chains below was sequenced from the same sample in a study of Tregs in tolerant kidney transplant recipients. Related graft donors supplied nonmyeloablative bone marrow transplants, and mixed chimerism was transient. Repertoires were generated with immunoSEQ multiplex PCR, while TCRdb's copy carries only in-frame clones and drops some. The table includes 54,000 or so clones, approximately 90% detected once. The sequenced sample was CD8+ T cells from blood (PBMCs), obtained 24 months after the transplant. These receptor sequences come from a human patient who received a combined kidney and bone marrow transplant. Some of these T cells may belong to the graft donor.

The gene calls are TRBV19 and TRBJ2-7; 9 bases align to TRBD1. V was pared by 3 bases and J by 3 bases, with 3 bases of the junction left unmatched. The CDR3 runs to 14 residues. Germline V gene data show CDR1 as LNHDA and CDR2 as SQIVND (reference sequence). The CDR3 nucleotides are TGTGCCAGTAGTATCGGGACAGGGTACTACGAGCAGTACTTC. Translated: CASSIGTGYYEQYF.

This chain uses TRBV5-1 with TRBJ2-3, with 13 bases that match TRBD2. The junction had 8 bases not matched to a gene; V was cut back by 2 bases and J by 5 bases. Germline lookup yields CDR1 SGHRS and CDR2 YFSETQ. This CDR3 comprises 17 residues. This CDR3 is CASSFGTSGTPKDTQYF. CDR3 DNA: TGCGCCAGCAGCTTCGGGACTAGCGGGACCCCTAAAGATACGCAGTATTTT. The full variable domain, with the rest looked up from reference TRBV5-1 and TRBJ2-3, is KAGVTQTPRYLIKTRGQQVTLSCSPISGHRSVSWYQQTPGQGLQFLFEYFSETQRNKGNFPGRFSGRQFSNSRSEMNVSTLELGDSALYLCASSFGTSGTPKDTQYFGPGTRLTVL.

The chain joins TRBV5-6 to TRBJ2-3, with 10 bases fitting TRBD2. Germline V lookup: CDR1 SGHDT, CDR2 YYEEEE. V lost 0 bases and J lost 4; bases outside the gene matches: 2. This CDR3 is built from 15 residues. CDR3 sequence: CASSLASGSADTQYF. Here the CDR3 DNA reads TGTGCCAGCAGCTTGGCTAGCGGGAGTGCAGATACGCAGTATTTT.

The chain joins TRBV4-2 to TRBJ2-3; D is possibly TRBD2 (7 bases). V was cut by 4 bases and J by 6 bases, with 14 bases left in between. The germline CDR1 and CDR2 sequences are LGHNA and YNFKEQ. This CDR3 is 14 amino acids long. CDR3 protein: CASSPARGADTQYF. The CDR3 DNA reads TGTGCCAGCAGCCCTGCCCGGGGGGCGGATACGCAGTATTTT.

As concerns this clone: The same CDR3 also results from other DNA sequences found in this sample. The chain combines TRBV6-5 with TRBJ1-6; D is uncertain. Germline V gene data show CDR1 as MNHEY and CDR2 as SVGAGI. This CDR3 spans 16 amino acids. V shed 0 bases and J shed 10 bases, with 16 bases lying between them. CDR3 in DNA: TGTGCCAGCAGTTACTCGTTCGGTTTCGGGGAGTCACCCCTCCACTTT. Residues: CASSYSFGFGESPLHF.

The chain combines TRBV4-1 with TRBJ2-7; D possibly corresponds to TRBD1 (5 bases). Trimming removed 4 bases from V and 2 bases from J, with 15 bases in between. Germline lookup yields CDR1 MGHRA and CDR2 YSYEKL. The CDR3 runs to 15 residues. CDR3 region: CASSLQGAGPYEQYF. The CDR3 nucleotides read TGCGCCAGCAGCCTTCAGGGCGCAGGGCCCTACGAGCAGTACTTC.

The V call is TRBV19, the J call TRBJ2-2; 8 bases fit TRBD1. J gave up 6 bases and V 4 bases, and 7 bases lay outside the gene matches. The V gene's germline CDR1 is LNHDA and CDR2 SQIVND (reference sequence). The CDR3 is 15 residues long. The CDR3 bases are TGTGCCAGTAGTACAGGGGGCGCTTCCGCCGGGGAGCTGTTTTTT. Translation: CASSTGGASAGELFF.

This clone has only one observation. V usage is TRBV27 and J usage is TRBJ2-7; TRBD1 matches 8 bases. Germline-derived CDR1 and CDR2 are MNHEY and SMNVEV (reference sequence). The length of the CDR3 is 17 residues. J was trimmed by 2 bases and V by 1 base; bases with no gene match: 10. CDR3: CASSLWYSDRVTYEQYF. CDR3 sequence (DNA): TGTGCCAGCAGTTTATGGTACTCGGACAGGGTAACCTACGAGCAGTACTTC.

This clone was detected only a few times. The CDR3 protein is CAITGQENYEQYF. In nucleotides, the CDR3 is TGTGCCATCACGGGACAGGAGAACTACGAGCAGTACTTC. V and J are TRBV10-3 and TRBJ2-7, with 8 bases lining up with TRBD1. V dropped 7 bases and J dropped 3; count of bases not matched to a gene: 5. This CDR3 spans 13 amino acids. Germline values: CDR1 ENHRY, CDR2 SYGVKD.

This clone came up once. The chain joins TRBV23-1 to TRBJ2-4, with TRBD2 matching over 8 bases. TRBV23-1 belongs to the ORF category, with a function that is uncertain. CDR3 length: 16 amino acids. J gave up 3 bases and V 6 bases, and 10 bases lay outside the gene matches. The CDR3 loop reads CASSRTPGLVKNIQYF. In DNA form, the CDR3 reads TGCGCCAGCAGCCGAACACCGGGACTAGTCAAAAACATTCAGTACTTC.

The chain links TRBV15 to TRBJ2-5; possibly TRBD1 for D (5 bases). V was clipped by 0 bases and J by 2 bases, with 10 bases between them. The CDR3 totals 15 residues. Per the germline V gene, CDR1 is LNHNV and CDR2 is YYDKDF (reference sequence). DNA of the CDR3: TGTGCCACCAGCAGAGATCTAGGGGTTCAAGAGACCCAGTACTTC. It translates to CATSRDLGVQETQYF.

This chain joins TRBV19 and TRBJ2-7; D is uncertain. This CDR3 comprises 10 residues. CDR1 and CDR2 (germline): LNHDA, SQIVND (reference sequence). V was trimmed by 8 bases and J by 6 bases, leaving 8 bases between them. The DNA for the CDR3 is TGTGCCAGTGGAGTGAGCGAGCAGTACTTC. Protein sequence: CASGVSEQYF. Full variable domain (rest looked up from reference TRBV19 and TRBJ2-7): DGGITQSPKYLFRKEGQNVTLSCEQNLNHDAMYWYRQDPGQGLRLIYYSQIVNDFQKGDIAEGYSVSREKKESFPLTVTSAQKNPTAFYLCASGVSEQYFGPGTRLTVT.

The DNA for the CDR3 is TGCAGCGTTGAAGATCAGGACAGCTACGAGCAGTACTTC. Its translation: CSVEDQDSYEQYF. V usage is TRBV29-1 and J usage is TRBJ2-7, with TRBD1 as a possible D gene (6 bases). Between the trimmed V and J ends, which lost 0 bases and 3 bases, there was a span of 9 bases. The germline V gene encodes CDR1 SQVTM and CDR2 ANQGSEA. The CDR3 is made up of 13 amino acids.

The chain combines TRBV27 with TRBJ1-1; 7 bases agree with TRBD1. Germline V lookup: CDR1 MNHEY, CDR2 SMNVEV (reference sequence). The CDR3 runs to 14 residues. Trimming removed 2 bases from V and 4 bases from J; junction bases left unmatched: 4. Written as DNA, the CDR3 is TGTGCCAGCAGTTTAACGAACAGGGGCACTGAAGCTTTCTTT. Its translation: CASSLTNRGTEAFF.

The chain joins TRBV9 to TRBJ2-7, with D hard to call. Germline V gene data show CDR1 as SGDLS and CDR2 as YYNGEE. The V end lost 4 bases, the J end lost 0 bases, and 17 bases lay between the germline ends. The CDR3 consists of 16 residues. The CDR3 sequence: CASSPTTSISSYEQYF. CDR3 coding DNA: TGTGCCAGCAGCCCTACGACTTCAATCAGCTCCTACGAGCAGTACTTC.

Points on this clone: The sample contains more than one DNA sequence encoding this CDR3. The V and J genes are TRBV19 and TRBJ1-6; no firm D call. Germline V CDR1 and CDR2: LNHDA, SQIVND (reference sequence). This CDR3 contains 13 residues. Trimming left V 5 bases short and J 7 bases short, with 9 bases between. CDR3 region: CASSRSQNSPLHF. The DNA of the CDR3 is TGTGCCAGTAGTCGGAGCCAGAATTCACCCCTCCACTTT.

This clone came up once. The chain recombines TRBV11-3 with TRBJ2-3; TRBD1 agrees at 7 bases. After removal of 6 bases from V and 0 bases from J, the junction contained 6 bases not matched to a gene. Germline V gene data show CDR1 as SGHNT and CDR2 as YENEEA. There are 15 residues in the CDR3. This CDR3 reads CASRHWTGSTDTQYF. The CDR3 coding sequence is TGTGCCAGCAGACATTGGACAGGCAGCACAGATACGCAGTATTTT.

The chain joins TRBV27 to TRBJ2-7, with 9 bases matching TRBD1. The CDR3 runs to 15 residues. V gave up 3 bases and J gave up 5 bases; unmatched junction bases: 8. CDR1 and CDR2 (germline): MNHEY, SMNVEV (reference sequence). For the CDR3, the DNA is TGTGCCAGCAGTTTGCCGGGACAGGGATACCACGAGCAGTACTTC. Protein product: CASSLPGQGYHEQYF.

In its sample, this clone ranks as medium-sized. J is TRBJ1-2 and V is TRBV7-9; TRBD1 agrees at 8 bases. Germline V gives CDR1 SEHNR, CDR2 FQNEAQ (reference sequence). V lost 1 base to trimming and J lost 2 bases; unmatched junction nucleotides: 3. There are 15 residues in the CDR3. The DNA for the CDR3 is TGTGCCAGCAGCTTAGATCAGGGGGCGAACTATGGCTACACCTTC. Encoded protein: CASSLDQGANYGYTF. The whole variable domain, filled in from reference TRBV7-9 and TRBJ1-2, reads DTGVSQNPRHKITKRGQNVTFRCDPISEHNRLYWYRQTLGQGPEFLTYFQNEAQLEKSRLLSDRFSAERPKGSFSTLEIQRTEQGDSAMYLCASSLDQGANYGYTFGSGTRLTVV.

The CDR3 reads CASSWDRNYGYTF. Written as DNA, the CDR3 is TGTGCCAGCAGCTGGGACAGAAACTATGGCTACACCTTC. The gene calls are TRBV7-9 and TRBJ1-2; 7 bases fit TRBD1. J was trimmed by 2 bases and V by 4 bases; bases with no gene match: 1. This CDR3 region has 13 residues. The germline V gene has CDR1 SEHNR and CDR2 FQNEAQ (reference sequence). Looking up the rest from reference TRBV7-9 and TRBJ1-2 gives the full variable domain: DTGVSQNPRHKITKRGQNVTFRCDPISEHNRLYWYRQTLGQGPEFLTYFQNEAQLEKSRLLSDRFSAERPKGSFSTLEIQRTEQGDSAMYLCASSWDRNYGYTFGSGTRLTVV.

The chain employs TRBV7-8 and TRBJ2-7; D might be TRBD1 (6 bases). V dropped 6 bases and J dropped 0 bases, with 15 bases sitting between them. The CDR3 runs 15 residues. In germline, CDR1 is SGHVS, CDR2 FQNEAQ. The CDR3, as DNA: TGTGCCAGCAGATTACAGGGTCATAGCTCCTACGAGCAGTACTTC. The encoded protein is CASRLQGHSSYEQYF.

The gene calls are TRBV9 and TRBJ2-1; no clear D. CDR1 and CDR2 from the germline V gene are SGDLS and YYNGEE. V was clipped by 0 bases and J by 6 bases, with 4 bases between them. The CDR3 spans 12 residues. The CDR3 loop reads CASSVVSNEQFF. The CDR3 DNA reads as TGTGCCAGCAGCGTAGTCAGCAATGAGCAGTTCTTC. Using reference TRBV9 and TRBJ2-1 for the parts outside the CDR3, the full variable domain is DSGVTQTPKHLITATGQRVTLRCSPRSGDLSVYWYQQSLDQGLQFLIQYYNGEERAKGNILERFSAQQFPDLHSELNLSSLELGDSALYFCASSVVSNEQFFGPGTRLTVL.

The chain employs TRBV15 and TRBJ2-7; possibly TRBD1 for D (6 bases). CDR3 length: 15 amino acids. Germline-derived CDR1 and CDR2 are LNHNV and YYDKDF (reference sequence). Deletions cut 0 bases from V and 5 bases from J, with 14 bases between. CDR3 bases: TGTGCCACCAGCAGAGAGTTAACAGGGCACCACGAGCAGTACTTC. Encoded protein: CATSRELTGHHEQYF.

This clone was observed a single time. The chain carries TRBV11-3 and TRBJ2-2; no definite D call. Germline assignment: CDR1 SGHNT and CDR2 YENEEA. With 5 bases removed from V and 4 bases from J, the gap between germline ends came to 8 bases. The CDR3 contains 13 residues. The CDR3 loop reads CASSPIGTGELFF. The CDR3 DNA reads TGTGCCAGCAGCCCAATCGGCACCGGGGAGCTGTTTTTT.

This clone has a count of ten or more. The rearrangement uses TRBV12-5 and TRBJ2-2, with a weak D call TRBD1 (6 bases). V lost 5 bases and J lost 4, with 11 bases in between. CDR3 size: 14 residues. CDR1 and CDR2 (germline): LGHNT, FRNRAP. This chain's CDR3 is CASGPRDTTGELFF. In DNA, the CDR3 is TGTGCTAGTGGTCCCCGGGACACCACCGGGGAGCTGTTTTTT.

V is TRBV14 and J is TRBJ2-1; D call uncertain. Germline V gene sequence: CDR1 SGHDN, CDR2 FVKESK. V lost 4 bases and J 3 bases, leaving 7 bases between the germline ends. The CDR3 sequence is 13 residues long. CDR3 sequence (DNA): TGTGCCAGCAGCCCCCTGAGCTACAATGAGCAGTTCTTC. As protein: CASSPLSYNEQFF.

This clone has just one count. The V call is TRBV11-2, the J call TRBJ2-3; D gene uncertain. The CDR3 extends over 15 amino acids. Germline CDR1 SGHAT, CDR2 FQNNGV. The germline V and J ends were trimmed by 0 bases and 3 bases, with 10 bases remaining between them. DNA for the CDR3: TGTGCCAGCAGCTTAGAGTATCGGAGAACAGATACGCAGTATTTT. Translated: CASSLEYRRTDTQYF.

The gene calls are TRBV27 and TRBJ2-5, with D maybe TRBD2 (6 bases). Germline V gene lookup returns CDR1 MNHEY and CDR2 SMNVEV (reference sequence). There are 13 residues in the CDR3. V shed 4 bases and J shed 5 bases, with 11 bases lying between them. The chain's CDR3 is CASSSTSFETQYF. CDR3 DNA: TGTGCCAGCAGTTCGACTAGTTTTGAGACCCAGTACTTC.

CDR3 DNA: TGTGCCAGCAGCTTCCCTTGGCTAGCGGGGGGAGAAGAGACCCAGTACTTC. It specifies CASSFPWLAGGEETQYF. V usage is TRBV7-9 and J usage is TRBJ2-5; 11 bases align to TRBD2. The germline CDR1 and CDR2 sequences are SEHNR and FQNEAQ (reference sequence). This CDR3 region has 17 residues. Trimming took 3 bases from V and 3 from J; bases not matched to a gene: 9.